This passage covers 13 T cell receptor beta chains from one sample sequenced in a study of blood T cell repertoires in COVID-19. The assay was immunoSEQ multiplex PCR, and TCRdb's table has in-frame clones only and misses some. The repertoire holds approximately 260,000 clones, with almost 90% as singletons. The specimen was peripheral blood. These receptors all come from a woman aged 60-75 years with COVID-19, enrolled during active disease.

The chain links TRBV5-4 to TRBJ1-5, with D perhaps matching TRBD1 (5 bases). The CDR3 covers 18 residues. V lost 6 bases to trimming and J lost 1 base, with 23 bases between them. Germline V gene data show CDR1 as SGHNT and CDR2 as YYREEE (reference sequence). The chain's CDR3 is CASTPPRPGKGSNQPQHF. The CDR3 coding sequence is TGTGCCAGCACGCCCCCTAGACCTGGAAAGGGGAGCAATCAGCCCCAGCATTTT.

The V call is TRBV5-8, the J call TRBJ1-5, with 9 bases lining up with TRBD1. Trimming took 5 bases from V and 2 from J; bases not matched to a gene: 2. The CDR3 consists of 14 residues. Per germline, CDR1 SGHTS and CDR2 YDEGEE. This CDR3 is CASRDRGGNQPQHF. CDR3 bases: TGTGCCAGCAGGGACAGGGGTGGCAATCAGCCCCAGCATTTT. The full variable domain, with the rest looked up from reference TRBV5-8 and TRBJ1-5, is EAGVTQSPTHLIKTRGQQATLRCSPISGHTSVYWYQQALGLGLQFLLWYDEGEERNRGNFPPRFSGRQFPNYSSELNVNALELEDSALYLCASRDRGGNQPQHFGDGTRLSIL.

This clone showed up just once. The chain carries TRBV7-2 and TRBJ1-2; tentatively, D is TRBD1 (5 bases). Trimming took 1 base from V and 3 from J, leaving 9 bases between them. The CDR3 totals 14 residues. Germline values: CDR1 SGHTA, CDR2 FQGNSA. The CDR3 DNA is TGTGCCAGCAGCTTAGATGGGGGGGACTATGGCTACACCTTC. Residues: CASSLDGGDYGYTF. Full variable domain (remainder filled in from reference TRBV7-2 and TRBJ1-2): GAGVSQSPSNKVTEKGKDVELRCDPISGHTALYWYRQSLGQGLEFLIYFQGNSAPDKSGLPSDRFSAERTGGSVSTLTIQRTQQEDSAVYLCASSLDGGDYGYTFGSGTRLTVV.

V is TRBV5-1 and J is TRBJ2-1; D uncertain. Germline V gene data show CDR1 as SGHRS and CDR2 as YFSETQ. The CDR3 totals 15 residues. The V and J ends lost 0 bases and 4 bases respectively, with 11 bases between them. CDR3 DNA: TGCGCCAGCAGCTTGGTAGTCGGAGAGTACAATGAGCAGTTCTTC. Translation: CASSLVVGEYNEQFF.

This rearrangement joins TRBV19 to TRBJ2-1; 16 bases fit TRBD2. J was trimmed by 1 base and V by 6 bases; bases with no gene match: 6. Germline-derived CDR1 and CDR2 are LNHDA and SQIVND (reference sequence). The CDR3 loop spans 18 amino acids. In nucleotides, the CDR3 is TGTGCCAGTAGGAAGGGACTAGCGGGGGGGCTTTCCTACAATGAGCAGTTCTTC. It codes for CASRKGLAGGLSYNEQFF.

The J gene is TRBJ1-4, the V gene TRBV5-1; 10 bases align to TRBD1. Per germline, CDR1 SGHRS and CDR2 YFSETQ. The CDR3 spans 18 residues. V lost 1 base and J lost 0; bases outside the gene matches: 6. CDR3 residues: CASSLYGTGVTTNEKLFF. CDR3 bases: TGCGCCAGCAGCTTGTATGGGACAGGGGTCACAACTAATGAAAAACTGTTTTTT.

The chain combines TRBV6-5 with TRBJ1-2, with 7 bases that match TRBD1. Germline V gene sequence: CDR1 MNHEY, CDR2 SVGAGI. The J segment lost 8 bases and the V segment lost 0 bases, leaving 12 bases of the junction unmatched. The CDR3 loop spans 16 amino acids. The CDR3 region is CASSYSTGSGVGGYTF. The CDR3 DNA reads as TGTGCCAGCAGTTACTCGACAGGGTCGGGTGTAGGCGGCTACACCTTC.

CDR3 region: CASSPHDRVAYNEQFF. The CDR3 nucleotides are TGTGCCAGCAGCCCACATGACAGGGTCGCCTACAATGAGCAGTTCTTC. The chain carries TRBV4-2 and TRBJ2-1; 7 positions match TRBD1. With V trimmed by 4 bases and J by 2 bases, 8 bases remained unmatched. CDR1 LGHNA and CDR2 YNFKEQ come from the germline V gene. This CDR3 is 16 amino acids long.

This rearrangement joins TRBV6-5 to TRBJ2-3; 7 positions match TRBD1. The CDR3 totals 15 residues. Trimming cost V 5 bases and J 2 bases; bases outside gene matches: 7. Germline assignment: CDR1 MNHEY and CDR2 SVGAGI. The CDR3 loop is CASSPRKGATDTQYF. The CDR3, as DNA: TGTGCCAGCAGTCCCCGGAAGGGGGCCACAGATACGCAGTATTTT.

V is TRBV7-2 and J is TRBJ2-3; TRBD2 matches 8 bases. Trimming removed 3 bases from V and 4 bases from J; junction bases left unmatched: 6. This CDR3 contains 15 residues. The germline gives CDR1 SGHTA, CDR2 FQGNSA. The DNA for the CDR3 is TGTGCCAGCAGCTTTTTCGGGGGGGCTTCAGATACGCAGTATTTT. Protein product: CASSFFGGASDTQYF.

The chain couples TRBV27 to TRBJ1-6; TRBD1 matches 7 bases. Germline V gene data show CDR1 as MNHEY and CDR2 as SMNVEV (reference sequence). The V and J ends lost 5 bases and 14 bases, in that order; junction bases with no gene match: 18. The CDR3 spans 16 residues. CDR3 amino acids: CASSARDSARLFTLHF. DNA of the CDR3: TGTGCCAGCAGTGCACGGGACAGCGCACGCCTCTTCACCCTCCACTTT.

This chain connects TRBV2 to TRBJ1-4; 7 positions agree with TRBD1. This CDR3 has 13 amino acids. V lost 6 bases, J lost 8 bases, and 6 bases stayed unmatched. Germline CDR1 and CDR2: SNHLY and FYNNEI. CDR3 in amino acids: CASRRDSDEKLFF. As DNA, the CDR3 is TGTGCCAGCAGGCGGGACAGCGACGAAAAACTGTTTTTT.

The V gene is TRBV6-5, the J gene TRBJ1-1; tentatively, D is TRBD1 (5 bases). Trimming removed 7 bases at V and 5 bases at J, with 17 bases between. CDR3 length: 14 residues. CDR1 MNHEY and CDR2 SVGAGI come from the germline V gene. The CDR3 DNA reads as TGTGCCAGCACTAAGACAGATGAGTATACTGAAGCTTTCTTT. Its protein is CASTKTDEYTEAFF.